Given below is one T cell receptor (beta chain) in context. The target of this receptor is not known. Per-base qualities were not stored, and no clone one base away is much larger. The time point label on this specimen signifies: cycle 4 day 1 (C4D1), after 6 weeks of nivolumab. Every trial patient had relapsed following autologous stem cell transplantation, and prior brentuximab vedotin exposure was what differed among cohorts A, B and C. The trial cohort included 55 to 60 patients with relapsed/refractory classical Hodgkin lymphoma, and each patient had a best overall response of complete response, partial response or progressive disease. Single-agent nivolumab was administered to trial patients in the multi-cohort phase II CheckMate 205 trial. An independent review committee assessed best overall response by applying the 2007 International Working Group response criteria. Trial PBMCs were collected immediately before nivolumab initiation (C1D1) and during therapy at cycle 2 day 1 and cycle 4 day 1. Peripheral blood was collected in 8 mL Vacutainer Cell Preparation Tubes, from which PBMCs were isolated by centrifugation and then cryopreserved.

The sample belongs to a study of PD-1 blockade in classical Hodgkin lymphoma (dated by TCRdb to 2018 to 2020). Regarding the research as a whole: Nivolumab dosing was 3 mg/kg intravenously every 2 weeks, continuing until either disease progression or unacceptable toxicity. A peripheral blood immune signature of response to PD-1 blockade in classical Hodgkin lymphoma was defined using TCR beta sequencing and CyTOF. Study-wide findings and limitations: A significant rise by C4D1 was seen in CD4+ but not CD8+ TCR diversity (p=0.0027 vs p=0.16), with the rise being most apparent in complete responders (p=0.02). The study was restricted to a single clinical trial cohort, and the causes of repertoire differences, possibly disease activity or prior therapy, were left undefined. Newly diagnosed patients were reported to have lower baseline TCR diversity than healthy donors, and relapsed/refractory patients were reported to have lower baseline TCR diversity still. Lower diversity was observed in patients in whom nivolumab was started less than 1 year after ASCT, and these patients were excluded from later analyses so that confounding by immune reconstitution would be avoided. Trial patients achieving complete response had baseline diversity similar to newly diagnosed patients, whereas partial responders and progressors had significantly lower diversity.

V is trimmed back by 3 bases and J by 7 bases, and the junction contains 6 bases that no gene match accounts for. The CDR1 and CDR2 encoded by the germline V gene are SGHTS and YDEGEE. The CDR3, from cysteine to phenylalanine, totals 16 residues. Of the read, only the CDR3 DNA is kept; its 48 bases are in frame from base 1. Genomic DNA was isolated using the Qiagen DNeasy kit from unsorted PBMCs as well as from negatively selected CD4+ and CD8+ fractions. TCR beta CDR3 regions were amplified by immunoSEQ multiplex PCR using primers annealing to V and J segments. Amplification bias was minimized using a synthetic immune receptor repertoire, and residual bias was removed computationally after sequencing. On the authors' methods: Custom Python scripts were used to quantify repertoire diversity as the Shannon entropy index. Unsorted, CD4+ and CD8+ repertoires were examined separately, except in combined analyses, for which CD4+ and CD8+ sequences were merged in silico. A clone counted as expanded when the clone's frequency after treatment rose at least 2-fold relative to C1D1, and clones undetected at baseline were given a pseudocount of 0.5. Singleton clones were defined as clones with 0 or 1 copy at C1D1, and non-singleton clones were defined as clones with 2 or more copies. Clones expanded in unsorted samples were assigned a CD4+, CD8+ or unknown annotation through matching of protein sequences in sorted samples from the same patient. Wilcoxon tests on paired samples were used to test diversity changes from C1D1 to C4D1. TCRdb's version of the immuneACCESS table is confined to in-frame rearrangements and falls short of the full clone set. An unresolved V gene accounts for under half of the shortfall where checked; the remainder is of unknown origin. V, J and clone size are taken as reported in that table, and D and trimming were inferred from the DNA itself. The sample includes tens of thousands of clones, with 85% to 95% observed a single time. The leading ten clones occupy around 8% of the sample.

This sample comprised peripheral blood mononuclear cells (PBMCs), obtained before the fourth cycle of nivolumab. The V and J genes are TRBV5-8 and TRBJ2-1; 14 of the junction bases match TRBD2. This receptor was identified in a human donor with classical Hodgkin lymphoma. The nucleotide sequence is TGTGCCAGCAGCTCCCCGGGACTAGCGGGGGTAAATGAGCAGTTCTTC. Its protein reads: CASSSPGLAGVNEQFF.